The rows below give T cell receptor beta chains drawn from one sample of a study of long-term antiretroviral therapy in people with HIV. Profiled with immunoSEQ multiplex PCR; TCRdb holds only in-frame clones, not every one. The sample contains under 25,000 clones, 76% of which appear only once. Sequencing used unsorted PBMCs, obtained 0.5 years before starting antiretroviral therapy. The source of these receptors is a man aged 18 to 30 with HIV. Each CDR3 is given with its conserved first and last residue. The D gene is left open where the match is weak. Some rows have no size entry. The others give once, few or many, or a class for an expanded clone.

TRBJ1-2 | 15 | TRBV19 | few | . | TGTGCCAGTAGTATAAGGCACGGAGCGCTCTATGGCTACACCTTC | CASSIRHGALYGYTF
TRBJ1-2 | 15 | TRBV7-9 | . | . | TGTGCCAGCAGCTTCGTGCGGGGGGCTAACTATGGCTACACCTTC | CASSFVRGANYGYTF
TRBJ1-5 | 18 | TRBV7-2 | . | TRBD1 | TGTGCCAGCAGCGTCGCGGTTAGGTCAGGGGGTGGGGACGAGCCCCAGCATTTT | CASSVAVRSGGGDEPQHF
TRBJ2-3 | 19 | TRBV7-8 | . | TRBD2 | TGTGCCAGCAGCTTAGCATCTGGACTAGCGGGGTTAGCCACAGATACGCAGTATTTT | CASSLASGLAGLATDTQYF
TRBJ2-5 | 15 | TRBV6-5 | . | . | TGTGCCAGCAGTTACGATTTCGAGGGCCAAGAGACCCAGTACTTC | CASSYDFEGQETQYF
TRBJ1-1 | 12 | TRBV29-1 | . | . | TGCAGCGTTGAAGATTTAGGGGGGTTCGCTTTCTTT | CSVEDLGGFAFF
TRBJ2-1 | 18 | TRBV9 | . | . | TGTGCCAGCAGCGATAACCCAAATAGCGTCAGCTCCTACAATGAGCAGTTCTTC | CASSDNPNSVSSYNEQFF
TRBJ1-2 | 14 | TRBV13 | . | . | TGTGCCAGCAGCTTAGGCCCCGTCTCCTATGGCTACACCTTC | CASSLGPVSYGYTF
TRBJ1-2 | 15 | TRBV6-5 | . | . | TGTGCCAGCAGTTACGCCGGTCAGGGAAACTATGGCTACACCTTC | CASSYAGQGNYGYTF
TRBJ1-1 | 19 | TRBV28 | once | TRBD1 | TGTGCCAGCAGTTTCGGGACAGGGCTTCTGGGCTCCATGAACACTGAAGCTTTCTTT | CASSFGTGLLGSMNTEAFF
TRBJ1-5 | 18 | TRBV28 | . | TRBD1 | TGTGCCAGCAGTTTAAGGGGGGACAGGGGATTTTCGGGACAGCCCCAGCATTTT | CASSLRGDRGFSGQPQHF
TRBJ2-7 | 14 | TRBV6-1 | . | . | TGTGCCAGCAGTGAACTGGCCGTCCTCTACGAGCAGTACTTC | CASSELAVLYEQYF
TRBJ2-1 | 13 | TRBV6-5 | . | . | TGTGCCAGCAGTTATGCCGCGCCGAATGAGCAGTTCTTC | CASSYAAPNEQFF
TRBJ1-5 | 15 | TRBV15 | . | . | TGTGCCACCAGCAGAGATCTTGGAACGACGCAGCCCCAGCATTTT | CATSRDLGTTQPQHF
TRBJ1-2 | 15 | TRBV6-6 | . | . | TGTGCCAGCAGTCCCTCCGGGGGCGCCTATGAGGGCTACACCTTC | CASSPSGGAYEGYTF
TRBJ2-1 | 17 | TRBV4-2 | . | . | TGTGCCAGCAGCCAAGACCCCGCAGGGGCCGAGTACAATGAGCAGTTCTTC | CASSQDPAGAEYNEQFF
TRBJ2-7 | 16 | TRBV27 | few | . | TGTGCCAGCAGTACCGGGGACCCACGATCCGCCTACGAGCAGTACTTC | CASSTGDPRSAYEQYF
TRBJ1-1 | 15 | TRBV5-4 | . | . | TGTGCCAGCAGCCCGAACCCGGGCATGAACACTGAAGCTTTCTTT | CASSPNPGMNTEAFF
TRBJ2-5 | 15 | TRBV19 | . | . | TGTGCCAGTAGTATTCTATCTGCCCGCGGGGAGACCCAGTACTTC | CASSILSARGETQYF
TRBJ2-2 | 12 | TRBV27 | few | . | TGTGCCAGCAGTTTTAACACCGGGGAGCTGTTTTTT | CASSFNTGELFF
TRBJ2-1 | 19 | TRBV7-3 | few | . | TGTGCCAGCAGCTTAAATTCAGGGGAGGGGCGGGGTCGCTACAATGAGCAGTTCTTC | CASSLNSGEGRGRYNEQFF
TRBJ2-3 | 14 | TRBV10-3 | . | . | TGTGCCATCAGTGAAGAAAGGAAGGCAGATACGCAGTATTTT | CAISEERKADTQYF
TRBJ1-6 | 13 | TRBV6-1 | . | . | TGTGCCAGCAGTGACGGGGCAGGCTCACCCCTCCACTTT | CASSDGAGSPLHF
TRBJ1-5 | 14 | TRBV27 | few | . | TGTGCCAGCAGTTGGAGGGACAGCAATCAGCCCCAGCATTTT | CASSWRDSNQPQHF
TRBJ2-7 | 16 | TRBV5-6 | . | . | TGTGCCAGCAAGCTGGGGGTAGGCGAGCACTCCTACGAGCAGTACTTC | CASKLGVGEHSYEQYF
TRBJ1-2 | 19 | TRBV11-2 | . | TRBD1 | TGTGCCAGCAGCTCAGTAATCCGGGACAGGGTTCGGGGGAACTATGGCTACACCTTC | CASSSVIRDRVRGNYGYTF
TRBJ2-6 | 15 | TRBV6-6 | . | . | TGTGCCAGCAGTTACTCTGGGGCTGGGGCCAACGTCCTGACTTTC | CASSYSGAGANVLTF
TRBJ2-7 | 14 | TRBV7-8 | . | . | TGTGCCAGCAGCATTCCGGGACGCTCCTACGAGCAGTACTTC | CASSIPGRSYEQYF
TRBJ2-7 | 14 | TRBV5-5 | . | TRBD2 | TGTGCCAGCAGCTCGACTAGCGGGGTCGGCGAGCAGTACTTC | CASSSTSGVGEQYF
TRBJ2-1 | 20 | TRBV21-1 | . | . | TGTGCCAGCAGCAACATACTGCCGGGACTAGCGGGAGTTCTCTACAATGAGCAGTTCTTC | CASSNILPGLAGVLYNEQFF
TRBJ1-2 | 12 | TRBV29-1 | . | . | TGCAGCGCTACCGGGCCTTACTATGGCTACACCTTC | CSATGPYYGYTF
TRBJ1-1 | 13 | TRBV5-4 | . | TRBD1 | TGTGCCAGCAGCTTGGGGGGCGGGACAGGGCTAATCTTT | CASSLGGGTGLIF
TRBJ2-1 | 13 | TRBV5-5 | . | . | TGTGCCAGCAGCTTGTGGGTTTACAATGAGCAGTTCTTC | CASSLWVYNEQFF
TRBJ2-7 | 15 | TRBV10-1 | . | . | TGCGCCAGCAGTGGGGCCGACAAAAATTTCTACGAGCAGTACTTC | CASSGADKNFYEQYF
TRBJ2-3 | 16 | TRBV10-3 | . | . | TGTGCCACCCAGGGTGGCACCCACCTAAGCACAGATACGCAGTATTTT | CATQGGTHLSTDTQYF
TRBJ2-7 | 11 | TRBV25-1 | . | TRBD2 | TGTGCCAGCAGCAGCTGGGAGGGGCAGTACTTC | CASSSWEGQYF
TRBJ2-1 | 16 | TRBV29-1 | . | TRBD1 | TGCAGCGTTGACGGGCAGTCTCAGGGGGCCTACAATGAGCAGTTCTTC | CSVDGQSQGAYNEQFF
TRBJ2-1 | 13 | TRBV27 | . | . | TGTGCCAGCAGCCTTACAGGGTACAATGAGCAGTTCTTC | CASSLTGYNEQFF
TRBJ1-1 | 12 | TRBV5-1 | . | . | TGCGCCAGCAGCTTGGGCGATGGGGAGGCTTTCTTT | CASSLGDGEAFF
TRBJ1-2 | 13 | TRBV27 | . | . | TGTGCCAGCAGTTTAGGACGGGACTATGGCTACACCTTC | CASSLGRDYGYTF
TRBJ2-7 | 13 | TRBV28 | . | . | TGTGCCAGCAGGCCCCCGGACCAGCCCGAGCAGTACTTC | CASRPPDQPEQYF
TRBJ2-7 | 13 | TRBV14 | . | . | TGTGCCAGCAGCCAAGCACTTACCTACGAGCAGTACTTC | CASSQALTYEQYF
TRBJ1-4 | 13 | TRBV7-8 | . | . | TGTGCCAGCAGCTTAGTGGCGAATGAAAAACTGTTTTTT | CASSLVANEKLFF
TRBJ2-7 | 14 | TRBV9 | medium-sized | TRBD1 | TGTGCCAGCAGGGCGGACAGGGAGCATTACGAGCAGTACTTC | CASRADREHYEQYF
TRBJ1-4 | 14 | TRBV2 | . | . | TGTGCCAGCAGTGGTCCGGGAACTAATGAAAAACTGTTTTTT | CASSGPGTNEKLFF
TRBJ2-1 | 19 | TRBV28 | . | TRBD1 | TGTGCCAGCAGTTCCAGTAGGCATCCGGGACAGGGGGCCTACAATGAGCAGTTCTTC | CASSSSRHPGQGAYNEQFF
TRBJ2-5 | 14 | TRBV19 | . | TRBD1 | TGTGCCAGTAGTCCCAGGACAGGGGGAGAGACCCAGTACTTC | CASSPRTGGETQYF
TRBJ2-3 | 19 | TRBV28 | . | TRBD2 | TGTGCCAGCAGTTTAGTATCGGCTAGCGGGAGAGCTCTCACAGATACGCAGTATTTT | CASSLVSASGRALTDTQYF